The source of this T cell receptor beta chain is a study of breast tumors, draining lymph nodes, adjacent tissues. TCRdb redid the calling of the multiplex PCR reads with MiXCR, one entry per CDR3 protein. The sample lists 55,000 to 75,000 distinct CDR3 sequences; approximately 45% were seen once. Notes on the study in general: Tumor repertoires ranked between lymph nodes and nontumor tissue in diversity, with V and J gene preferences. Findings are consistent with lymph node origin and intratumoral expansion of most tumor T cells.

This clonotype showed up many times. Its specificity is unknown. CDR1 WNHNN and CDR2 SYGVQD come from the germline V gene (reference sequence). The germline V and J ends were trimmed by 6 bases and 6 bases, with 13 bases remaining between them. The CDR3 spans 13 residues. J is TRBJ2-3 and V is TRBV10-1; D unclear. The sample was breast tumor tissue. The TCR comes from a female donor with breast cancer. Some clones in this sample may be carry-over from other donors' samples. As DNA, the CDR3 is TGCGCCAGCAGCTTATCTCGCAGGGATACGCAGTATTTT. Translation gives CASSLSRRDTQYF.